What follows is one T cell receptor (beta chain) and its context. What it binds is not known. These data come from a study of blood T cells in healthy people across ages. PCR was performed a second time for roughly 7 to 12 cycles using a sample-barcoded 5' primer and a J-beta primer mix. One entry per CDR3 protein results from TCRdb running MiXCR on the 5' RACE reads. This sample has hundreds of thousands of distinct CDR3 sequences; under 25% occur once, and the top ten carry roughly 3.6%. The extraction recovered at least 5.5 micrograms of total RNA per sample. Germline V CDR1 and CDR2: SGHRS, YFSETQ. The junction had 6 bases not matched to a gene; V was cut back by 0 bases and J by 2 bases. CDR3 size: 16 residues. Findings and limits, study-wide: Versus aged donors, long-lived donors had higher diversity and more naive CD4+ cells. A roughly linear age-dependent decrease characterized TCR beta diversity per million T cells.

The sequence came from a man in his 70s in good health. The sample taken for sequencing was blood. The chain has TRBV5-1 and TRBJ2-5, with TRBD2 identical over 8 bases. The DNA of the CDR3 is TGCGCCAGCAGCTTGGTCCAAGCGGGAGTACAAGAGACCCAGTACTTC. As protein: CASSLVQAGVQETQYF.